Presented here are 10 T cell receptor beta chains from one specimen sequenced in a study of blood T cell repertoires in COVID-19. Assay used: immunoSEQ multiplex PCR; TCRdb lists only in-frame clones, some missing. This sample carries about 260,000 clones, 90% of them seen once, and the ten largest clones take 3% to 4.5%. The material sequenced was peripheral blood. The receptors here all came from a woman between 40 and 50 years old with acute or convalescent COVID-19.

Points on this clone: Germline and junction disagree at one end, which may indicate a read error. J is TRBJ2-3 and V is TRBV4-2; 12 bases line up with TRBD2. This CDR3 is built from 19 residues. Germline V CDR1 and CDR2: LGHNA, YNFKEQ. CDR3 region: CASSQEMASGGAERDTQYF. The CDR3 DNA sequence: TGTGCCAGCAGTCAAGAGATGGCTAGCGGGGGGGCTGAGAGAGATACGCAGTATTTT.

CDR3 sequence reads: CASSLVGPPGTDTQYF. The CDR3 coding sequence is TGCGCCAGCAGCTTGGTAGGACCCCCGGGGACAGATACGCAGTATTTT. The chain couples TRBV5-1 to TRBJ2-3, with D perhaps matching TRBD2 (5 bases). The germline gives CDR1 SGHRS, CDR2 YFSETQ. With 0 bases removed from V and 3 bases from J, the gap between germline ends came to 14 bases. The length of the CDR3 is 16 residues.

The chain combines TRBV3-1 (or the pseudogene TRBV3-2) with TRBJ2-3, with a possible D match to TRBD2 (6 bases). Looked up from germline, CDR1 is LGHDT and CDR2 is YNNKEL (reference sequence). Trimming cost V 3 bases and J 0 bases, with 16 bases left between them. The CDR3 covers 17 residues. In nucleotides, the CDR3 is TGTGCCAGCAGCCACCCCGTTTCTAGCGTAAGCACAGATACGCAGTATTTT. This translates into CASSHPVSSVSTDTQYF.

The V call is TRBV11-3, the J call TRBJ2-1; maybe TRBD1 (6 bases). The V end was cut by 5 bases, the J end by 9 bases, with 20 bases between. The CDR3 has 15 amino acids. Germline CDR1 is SGHNT and CDR2 is YENEEA. Here the CDR3 DNA reads TGTGCCAGCAGCCCCACCCGGGCAGGGGCGGGTGAGCAGTTCTTC. This translates into CASSPTRAGAGEQFF.

The count of this clone is one. The gene calls are TRBV18 and TRBJ2-3, with D perhaps TRBD2 (6 bases). CDR1 KGHSH and CDR2 LQKENI come from the germline V gene. The CDR3 covers 16 residues. Trimming removed 6 bases from V and 0 bases from J, with 16 bases in between. This CDR3 reads CASSPPGGTSTDTQYF. In nucleotides, the CDR3 is TGTGCCAGCTCGCCCCCTGGGGGGACTAGCACAGATACGCAGTATTTT.

The CDR3 reads CASSLLQGGDYGYTF. CDR3 in DNA: TGCGCCAGCAGCTTGCTCCAGGGAGGCGACTATGGCTACACCTTC. This chain links TRBV5-1 with TRBJ1-2; weak D call: TRBD1 (5 bases). The CDR3 contains 15 residues. V gave up 1 base and J gave up 3 bases, with 13 bases separating them. Germline CDR1 and CDR2: SGHRS and YFSETQ.

This chain connects TRBV5-4 to TRBJ1-6; weak D call: TRBD1 (5 bases). CDR3 size: 17 residues. With 7 bases removed from V and 10 bases from J, the gap between germline ends came to 27 bases. Looked up from germline, CDR1 is SGHNT and CDR2 is YYREEE (reference sequence). CDR3 sequence: CASGGSYTRGRVSPLHF. CDR3 bases: TGTGCCAGCGGGGGGAGCTATACTAGAGGGAGAGTCTCACCCCTCCACTTT.

The rearrangement links TRBV6-6 to TRBJ2-1, with TRBD2 matching over 8 bases. The V segment lost 6 bases and the J segment 8 bases; nucleotides outside the gene matches: 9. The CDR3 has 14 amino acids. Germline loops: CDR1 MNHNY, CDR2 SVGAGI (reference sequence). In DNA, the CDR3 is TGTGCCAGCAGCGTGGGGCGGGGGGTTCATGAGCAGTTCTTC. It is translated as CASSVGRGVHEQFF.

This chain uses TRBV6-1 with TRBJ1-2, with 12 bases fitting TRBD1. The CDR3 is made up of 17 amino acids. V was pared by 1 base and J by 2 bases, with 5 bases of the junction left unmatched. Germline V CDR1 and CDR2: MNHNS, SASEGT. The CDR3: CASSEVAGQGANYGYTF. DNA for the CDR3: TGTGCCAGCAGTGAAGTGGCGGGACAGGGGGCGAACTATGGCTACACCTTC.

This clone was detected once. J is TRBJ1-5 and V is TRBV18; TRBD1 matches at 8 bases. Germline assignment: CDR1 KGHSH and CDR2 LQKENI. J gave up 5 bases and V 5 bases, and 8 bases lay outside the gene matches. CDR3 size: 15 residues. DNA of the CDR3: TGTGCCAGCTCAACGACAGGGGACCCCTATCAGCCCCAGCATTTT. It is translated as CASSTTGDPYQPQHF.